What follows are 22 T cell receptor beta chains derived from one specimen sequenced in a study of blood T cell repertoires in COVID-19. The method was immunoSEQ multiplex PCR; TCRdb's version includes in-frame clones alone and lacks a portion of them. The data show around 170,000 clones, 84% seen once. The sequenced sample was peripheral blood. These receptors were collected from a young man with active or convalescent COVID-19.

This clone was detected only a few times. CDR3 DNA: TGTGCCACCAGCAGAGGCAGGGGGGACTATGGCTACACCTTC. Translating it yields CATSRGRGDYGYTF. This sequence joins TRBV15 and TRBJ1-2; 7 bases map to TRBD1. Germline-derived CDR1 and CDR2 are LNHNV and YYDKDF (reference sequence). The CDR3 consists of 14 residues. V lost 1 base and J lost 3; bases outside the gene matches: 2.

The V call is TRBV6-5, the J call TRBJ2-2; TRBD2 aligns across 13 bases. Looked up from germline, CDR1 is MNHEY and CDR2 is SVGAGI. V was pared by 8 bases and J by 5 bases, with 5 bases of the junction left unmatched. The CDR3 extends over 15 amino acids. CDR3 bases: TGTGCCAGCCAGGGACTAGCGGGGACTACCGGGGAGCTGTTTTTT. Its protein is CASQGLAGTTGELFF.

The rearrangement links TRBV10-3 to TRBJ1-4, with D possibly being TRBD1 (6 bases). Germline assignment: CDR1 ENHRY and CDR2 SYGVKD. This CDR3 has 14 amino acids. The V gene lost 2 bases and the J gene lost 7 bases, with 11 bases spanning the gap. The CDR3 region has the DNA TGTGCCATCAGTGAGAATGGGGGCGGTGAAAAACTGTTTTTT. Translation: CAISENGGGEKLFF.

The V gene is TRBV2, the J gene TRBJ2-3; 7 nucleotides align to TRBD2. The CDR3 runs to 16 residues. CDR1 and CDR2 (germline): SNHLY, FYNNEI. V shed 0 bases and J 1 base; nucleotides not matched to a gene: 4. The CDR3 sequence is CASSEAPGRGTDTQYF. The DNA for the CDR3 is TGTGCCAGCAGTGAAGCCCCGGGGAGGGGCACAGATACGCAGTATTTT. The full variable domain, in which reference TRBV2 and TRBJ2-3 provide the parts outside the CDR3, is EPEVTQTPSHQVTQMGQEVILRCVPISNHLYFYWYRQILGQKVEFLVSFYNNEISEKSEIFDDQFSVERPDGSNFTLKIRSTKLEDSAMYFCASSEAPGRGTDTQYFGPGTRLTVL.

This chain connects TRBV6-5 to TRBJ2-7, with D perhaps matching TRBD2 (6 bases). The V gene lost 8 bases and the J gene lost 0 bases, with 14 bases spanning the gap. Germline values: CDR1 MNHEY, CDR2 SVGAGI. The CDR3 is 14 residues long. CDR3 nucleotide sequence: TGTGCCAGCGAGGATAGGCGGGGCTCCTACGAGCAGTACTTC. Translated, it gives CASEDRRGSYEQYF.

The chain uses TRBV6-4 and TRBJ2-7, with unresolved D. V lost 5 bases and J lost 0, with 5 bases in between. This CDR3 is 12 amino acids long. Germline V gene lookup returns CDR1 MRHNA and CDR2 SNTAGT. This chain's CDR3 is CASSRVSYEQYF. CDR3 in DNA: TGTGCCAGCAGTCGAGTCTCCTACGAGCAGTACTTC.

The chain has TRBV30 and TRBJ2-1; D is unresolved. The CDR3 covers 14 residues. From germline, CDR1 is GTSNPN and CDR2 SVGIG (reference sequence). Trimming pared 2 bases from V and 4 bases from J, leaving 12 bases between. CDR3 sequence (DNA): TGTGCCTGGAGTTCCCTCCGCGTGTACAATGAGCAGTTCTTC. This encodes CAWSSLRVYNEQFF.

CDR3 amino acids: CSVGQMNTEAFF. In nucleotides, the CDR3 is TGCAGCGTCGGACAGATGAACACTGAAGCTTTCTTT. V gene TRBV29-1 combines with J gene TRBJ1-1, with D possibly being TRBD1 (6 bases). V lost 6 bases to trimming and J lost 0 bases, with 8 bases between them. The germline V gene has CDR1 SQVTM and CDR2 ANQGSEA. The CDR3 spans 12 residues. Full variable domain (missing parts from reference TRBV29-1 and TRBJ1-1): SAVISQKPSRDICQRGTSLTIQCQVDSQVTMMFWYRQQPGQSLTLIATANQGSEATYESGFVIDKFPISRPNLTFSTLTVSNMSPEDSSIYLCSVGQMNTEAFFGQGTRLTVV.

The table lists this clone with a few counts. The rearrangement uses TRBV27 and TRBJ2-1; tentative D call: TRBD2 (5 bases). Looked up from germline, CDR1 is MNHEY and CDR2 is SMNVEV (reference sequence). Trimming shortened V by 6 bases and J by 7 bases, and 10 bases separated the two germline ends. The CDR3 consists of 12 residues. CDR3 residues: CASRRPGNEQFF. The CDR3 DNA sequence: TGTGCCAGCAGGAGACCGGGGAATGAGCAGTTCTTC.

The rearrangement links TRBV6-2 or TRBV6-3 to TRBJ2-7; TRBD1 matches 8 bases. Looked up from germline, CDR1 is MNHEY and CDR2 is SVGEGT. The CDR3 contains 16 residues. The junction had 14 bases not matched to a gene; V was cut back by 5 bases and J by 5 bases. CDR3 in amino acids: CASSNVWRQGFHEQYF. Here the CDR3 DNA reads TGTGCCAGCAGTAACGTTTGGAGACAGGGGTTCCACGAGCAGTACTTC.

This clone has more than one count but fewer than ten. The chain has TRBV24-1 and TRBJ1-3; no clear D. Germline assignment: CDR1 KGHDR and CDR2 SFDVKD. The CDR3 runs to 16 residues. Deletions cut 3 bases from V and 0 bases from J, with 11 bases between. CDR3 sequence: CATSDEPGVSGNTIYF. CDR3 nucleotide sequence: TGTGCCACCAGTGATGAGCCGGGTGTCTCTGGAAACACCATATATTTT.

A word on this clone: At one of its ends the junction is not consistent with the germline gene, which may arise from a read error. This chain joins TRBV3-1 (or the pseudogene TRBV3-2) and TRBJ1-2; 10 bases align to TRBD1. Germline V gene lookup returns CDR1 LGHDT and CDR2 YNNKEL (reference sequence). The length of the CDR3 is 11 residues. This CDR3 reads CASSQEGTGAF. The CDR3 DNA follows: TGTGCCAGCAGCCAAGAAGGGACAGGGGCCTTC.

The rearrangement links TRBV7-2 to TRBJ1-1, with TRBD1 as a possible D gene (5 bases). CDR3 size: 12 residues. Germline V lookup: CDR1 SGHTA, CDR2 FQGNSA. The V gene lost 5 bases and the J gene lost 8 bases, with 12 bases spanning the gap. The CDR3: CASSSWGGEAFF. For the CDR3, the DNA is TGTGCCAGCAGCAGCTGGGGGGGAGAAGCTTTCTTT.

This chain uses TRBV30 with TRBJ2-3; 10 nucleotides agree with TRBD2. V dropped 0 bases and J dropped 6; count of bases not matched to a gene: 6. Germline CDR1 reads GTSNPN; CDR2 reads SVGIG (reference sequence). The CDR3 runs 15 residues. This CDR3 reads CAWSVAGGLRDTQYF. The CDR3 nucleotides read TGTGCCTGGAGTGTAGCGGGAGGGCTCAGGGATACGCAGTATTTT.

The rearrangement links TRBV14 to TRBJ2-7, with TRBD1 identical over 7 bases. Germline CDR1 SGHDN, CDR2 FVKESK. Trimming removed 3 bases from V and 2 bases from J; junction bases left unmatched: 1. This CDR3 comprises 13 residues. The CDR3 bases are TGTGCCAGCAGCCACGGGACAGCCTACGAGCAGTACGTC. It encodes CASSHGTAYEQYV.

This clone was counted once. V and J are TRBV5-1 and TRBJ1-3; 7 nucleotides match TRBD1. Germline CDR1 SGHRS, CDR2 YFSETQ. The V and J ends lost 4 bases and 7 bases, in that order; junction bases with no gene match: 11. The CDR3 extends over 15 amino acids. The CDR3 loop is CASSAAPGQWNTIYF. The DNA of the CDR3 is TGCGCCAGCAGCGCGGCTCCGGGACAGTGGAACACCATATATTTT.

V is TRBV5-6 and J is TRBJ2-3, with 12 bases that match TRBD2. V gave up 0 bases and J gave up 2 bases; unmatched junction bases: 4. CDR3 length equals 17 residues. Germline V gives CDR1 SGHDT, CDR2 YYEEEE. The CDR3 coding sequence is TGTGCCAGCAGCTTGGCGGGACTAGCGGGTATCACAGATACGCAGTATTTT. Its protein is CASSLAGLAGITDTQYF.

The chain carries TRBV9 and TRBJ1-4; D possibly corresponds to TRBD1 (6 bases). This CDR3 contains 15 residues. V was clipped by 4 bases and J by 3 bases, with 13 bases between them. Germline V lookup: CDR1 SGDLS, CDR2 YYNGEE. The CDR3 loop reads CASSPRGGANEKLFF. CDR3 DNA sequence: TGTGCCAGCAGCCCGCGGGGGGGCGCTAATGAAAAACTGTTTTTT.

This chain uses TRBV7-6 with TRBJ1-6; 7 positions match TRBD1. The CDR3 loop spans 16 amino acids. Germline V CDR1 and CDR2: SGHVS, FNYEAQ. The V and J ends lost 5 bases and 6 bases, in that order; junction bases with no gene match: 10. CDR3 coding DNA: TGTGCCAGCAGCGCGACCTCTGGGACAGCTAATTCACCCCTCCACTTT. Its translation is CASSATSGTANSPLHF. Full variable domain (rest looked up from reference TRBV7-6 and TRBJ1-6): GAGVSQSPRYKVTKRGQDVALRCDPISGHVSLYWYRQALGQGPEFLTYFNYEAQQDKSGLPNDRFSAERPEGSISTLTIQRTEQRDSAMYRCASSATSGTANSPLHFGNGTRLTVT.

The chain carries TRBV27 and TRBJ1-5, with TRBD1 matching over 8 bases. The V gene's germline CDR1 is MNHEY and CDR2 SMNVEV (reference sequence). V shed 5 bases and J 6 bases; nucleotides not matched to a gene: 21. CDR3 length: 19 amino acids. The CDR3 spells CASSPDRAANRGARQPQHF. CDR3 in DNA: TGTGCCAGCAGTCCCGATCGGGCGGCAAACAGGGGGGCTCGTCAGCCCCAGCATTTT.

The chain employs TRBV5-8 and TRBJ2-7; 8 bases are a match to TRBD2. This CDR3 is built from 15 residues. The J segment lost 2 bases and the V segment lost 2 bases, leaving 6 bases of the junction unmatched. Germline V gene sequence: CDR1 SGHTS, CDR2 YDEGEE. The CDR3 bases are TGTGCCAGCAGCTTCGGGGGGGCACGTGCCTACGAGCAGTACTTC. Its protein is CASSFGGARAYEQYF. Filled out from reference TRBV5-8 and TRBJ2-7, the complete variable domain reads EAGVTQSPTHLIKTRGQQATLRCSPISGHTSVYWYQQALGLGLQFLLWYDEGEERNRGNFPPRFSGRQFPNYSSELNVNALELEDSALYLCASSFGGARAYEQYFGPGTRLTVT.

The chain recombines TRBV4-1 with TRBJ2-1; 9 nucleotides line up with TRBD2. V was pared by 4 bases and J by 3 bases, with 10 bases of the junction left unmatched. Germline CDR1 reads MGHRA; CDR2 reads YSYEKL. The CDR3 is 17 residues long. The CDR3, as DNA: TGCGCCAGCAGCCGGGGCTATAGCGGGGGAAGCTACAATGAGCAGTTCTTC. Protein: CASSRGYSGGSYNEQFF.